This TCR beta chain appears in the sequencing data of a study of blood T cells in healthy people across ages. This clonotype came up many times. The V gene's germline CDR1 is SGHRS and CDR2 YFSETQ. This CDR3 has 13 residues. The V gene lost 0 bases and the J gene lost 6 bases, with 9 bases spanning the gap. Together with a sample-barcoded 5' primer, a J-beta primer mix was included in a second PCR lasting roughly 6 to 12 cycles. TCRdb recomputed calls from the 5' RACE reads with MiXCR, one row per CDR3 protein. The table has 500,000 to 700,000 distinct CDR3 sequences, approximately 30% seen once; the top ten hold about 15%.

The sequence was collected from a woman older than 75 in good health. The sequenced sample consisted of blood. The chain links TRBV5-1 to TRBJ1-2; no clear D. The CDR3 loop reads CASSLEGIDGYTF. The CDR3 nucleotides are TGCGCCAGCAGCTTGGAGGGTATCGATGGCTACACCTTC. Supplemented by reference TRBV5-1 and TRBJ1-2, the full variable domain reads KAGVTQTPRYLIKTRGQQVTLSCSPISGHRSVSWYQQTPGQGLQFLFEYFSETQRNKGNFPGRFSGRQFSNSRSEMNVSTLELGDSALYLCASSLEGIDGYTFGSGTRLTVV.